The 13 T cell receptor beta chains in this list originate from one sample, sequenced in a study of blood T cells in healthy people across ages. The authors ran a second PCR of roughly 6 to 12 cycles using a sample-barcoded 5' primer and a J-beta primer mix. MiXCR, run by TCRdb on the 5' RACE reads, gives a single entry per CDR3 protein. The sample yields hundreds of thousands of distinct CDR3 sequences, about 30% seen once. The sequenced material came from blood. All receptors come from an elderly woman in good health.

This clonotype has at least ten counts. This chain uses TRBV10-3 with TRBJ2-4, with a possible D match to TRBD1 (6 bases). V was shortened by 6 bases and J by 1 base, with 13 bases between the two germline ends. Germline CDR1 and CDR2: ENHRY and SYGVKD. This CDR3 region has 15 residues. Here the CDR3 reads CAIRAGVGAKNIQYF. CDR3 in DNA: TGTGCCATCAGGGCAGGGGTGGGGGCCAAAAACATTCAGTACTTC.

Only a few counts were recorded for this clonotype. V gene TRBV20-1 combines with J gene TRBJ2-2; no reliable D call. The CDR3 is 17 amino acids. From germline, CDR1 is DFQATT and CDR2 SNEGSKA (reference sequence). V was pared by 0 bases and J by 6 bases, with 20 bases between. DNA for the CDR3: TGCAGTGCTAGAGACCCCCACCGGGCCCCAAGGGCCGGGGAGCTGTTTTTT. Translating it yields CSARDPHRAPRAGELFF.

This clonotype was counted only a few times. The gene calls are TRBV7-9 and TRBJ1-1; no clear D. Germline V gene data show CDR1 as SEHNR and CDR2 as FQNEAQ (reference sequence). V was clipped by 2 bases and J by 1 base, with 8 bases between them. The CDR3 contains 14 residues. The DNA for the CDR3 is TGTGCCAGCAGCTTACCCAATCCGAACACTGAAGCTTTCTTT. The encoded protein is CASSLPNPNTEAFF.

In the case of this clonotype: This sequence may be a read error, since a much larger clone differs from it by one base. This chain connects TRBV12-3 or TRBV12-4 to TRBJ1-2; D is undetermined. V was clipped by 3 bases and J by 8 bases, with 10 bases between them. This CDR3 spans 12 amino acids. Here the CDR3 DNA reads TGTGCCAGCAGTTTGGGGTGCGGGGGCTACACCTTC. As protein: CASSLGCGGYTF.

This clonotype has just one count. This chain uses TRBV28 with TRBJ2-7, with D perhaps TRBD1 (5 bases). The J call may be incorrect, as the DNA end agrees better with TRBJ2-5. The CDR3 is made up of 13 amino acids. Per the germline V gene, CDR1 is MDHEN and CDR2 is SYDVKM. The CDR3 DNA is TGTGCCAGCATCGGACACCCAGGAGAGACCCAGTACTTC. It yields the protein CASIGHPGETQYF.

This clonotype was counted between two and nine times. A much larger clone sits a single nucleotide away, making a read error possible. The genes are TRBV15 and TRBJ2-7, with TRBD2 identical over 10 bases. Losses at the gene ends were 3 bases for V and 7 bases for J; bases not matched to a gene: 9. Germline loops: CDR1 LNHNV, CDR2 YYDKDF (reference sequence). This CDR3 region has 15 residues. The CDR3 DNA sequence: TGTGCCACCAGCAGGAGGACTAGCGGAACAAATGAGCAGTACTTC. Translation: CATSRRTSGTNEQYF.

A word on this clonotype: A clone one base away is much larger, so this may be a read error. The V call is TRBV6-1, the J call TRBJ2-1; D may match TRBD1 or TRBD2 (6 bases each). The assigned J gene may be wrong: the sequence end matches TRBJ2-7 better. The CDR3 spans 12 residues. Germline V gene data show CDR1 as MNHNS and CDR2 as SASEGT. The CDR3 loop reads CAGGRTYNEQYF. For the CDR3, the DNA is TGTGCGGGGGGCCGGACCTACAATGAGCAGTACTTC.

The rearrangement uses TRBV30 and TRBJ1-3; possibly TRBD1 for D (5 bases). Germline CDR1 GTSNPN, CDR2 SVGIG (reference sequence). The CDR3 has 14 residues. V was shortened by 1 base and J by 4 bases, with 11 bases between the two germline ends. CDR3 loop: CAWSEDKLGNTIYF. Here the CDR3 DNA reads TGTGCCTGGAGTGAGGACAAATTGGGAAACACCATATATTTT.

A single count supports this clonotype. The gene calls are TRBV9 and TRBJ1-1, with TRBD1 as a possible D gene (6 bases). The CDR3 has 13 residues. Germline-derived CDR1 and CDR2 are SGDLS and YYNGEE. Trimming left V 4 bases short and J 7 bases short, with 14 bases between. The CDR3, as DNA: TGTGCCAGCAGCTCGACAGGCCGGCGTGAAGCTTTCTTT. Protein product: CASSSTGRREAFF.

This clonotype was counted at least ten times. The rearrangement uses TRBV11-2 and TRBJ2-5; the D is unclear. Germline V gene lookup returns CDR1 SGHAT and CDR2 FQNNGV. Trimming stripped 6 bases from V and 5 bases from J, with 10 bases between. The CDR3 sequence is 12 residues long. In DNA, the CDR3 is TGTGCCAGCAGTCCCCGAACGGAGACCCAGTACTTC. Its translation is CASSPRTETQYF.

As for this clonotype: A much larger clone lies a single base off, so this may be a read error. This chain links TRBV7-8 with TRBJ1-5, with D tentatively TRBD1 (6 bases). The CDR3 totals 15 residues. Germline V lookup: CDR1 SGHVS, CDR2 FQNEAQ. With 5 bases removed from V and 6 bases from J, the gap between germline ends came to 17 bases. CDR3 residues: CASSNRGRGVQPQHF. For the CDR3, the DNA is TGTGCCAGCAGCAATCGGGGCAGGGGCGTTCAGCCCCAGCATTTT.

The chain employs TRBV20-1 and TRBJ2-1; D gene ambiguous. The CDR3 has 10 residues. The germline gives CDR1 DFQATT, CDR2 SNEGSKA (reference sequence). V shed 6 bases and J shed 9 bases, with 9 bases lying between them. Here the CDR3 reads CSANFAEQFF. CDR3 bases: TGCAGTGCCAATTTCGCTGAGCAGTTCTTC.

The chain joins TRBV20-1 to TRBJ2-2; weak D call: TRBD2 (5 bases). The CDR3 contains 15 residues. V was trimmed by 7 bases and J by 4 bases, leaving 19 bases between them. The germline CDR1 and CDR2 sequences are DFQATT and SNEGSKA (reference sequence). The CDR3 loop is CSVLERGLGTGELFF. The CDR3 nucleotides are TGCAGTGTCCTAGAACGGGGTTTGGGCACCGGGGAGCTGTTTTTT.